What follows are 28 T cell receptor beta chains derived from one specimen sequenced in a study of cytomegalovirus exposure and HLA in healthy donors. Researchers ran the PCR with 60 Vbeta and 13 Jbeta primers. The method was immunoSEQ multiplex PCR; TCRdb's version includes in-frame clones alone and lacks a portion of them. The repertoire has about 150,000 clones, about 75% of them found once; the top ten carry less than 2%. Material: PBMCs. These receptors were obtained from a woman younger than 45 in good health and CMV-seronegative.

Only a few counts were recorded for this clone. The rearrangement links TRBV27 to TRBJ2-5; the match to TRBD2 covers 12 bases. CDR1 MNHEY and CDR2 SMNVEV come from the germline V gene (reference sequence). The CDR3 has 20 amino acids. The V and J ends lost 5 bases and 5 bases, in that order; junction bases with no gene match: 21. The CDR3 protein is CASSLAGYSSGGAEWETQYF. CDR3 sequence (DNA): TGTGCCAGCAGTCTTGCAGGGTACTCTAGCGGGGGGGCCGAATGGGAGACCCAGTACTTC.

This clone was recorded once. The chain links TRBV11-2 to TRBJ2-5; TRBD2 matches 10 bases. Germline assignment: CDR1 SGHAT and CDR2 FQNNGV. The junction had 8 bases not matched to a gene; V was cut back by 0 bases and J by 4 bases. This CDR3 comprises 17 residues. The CDR3 DNA is TGTGCCAGCAGCTTAGATCACCTAGCGGGGGTTGTAGAGACCCAGTACTTC. Translation gives CASSLDHLAGVVETQYF.

The chain couples TRBV5-1 to TRBJ1-1; 7 positions agree with TRBD1. V lost 4 bases to trimming and J lost 5 bases; unmatched junction nucleotides: 11. Germline CDR1 SGHRS, CDR2 YFSETQ. CDR3 length: 15 residues. Here the CDR3 reads CASSPGTGAGTEAFF. CDR3 in DNA: TGCGCCAGCAGCCCAGGAACAGGGGCTGGGACTGAAGCTTTCTTT.

The J gene is TRBJ2-7, the V gene TRBV6-4; 11 bases map to TRBD1. From germline, CDR1 is MRHNA and CDR2 SNTAGT. The CDR3 runs 15 residues. The V gene end was trimmed by 2 bases and the J gene end by 4 bases; junction bases not matched to a gene: 4. This CDR3 reads CASSDRGQGAYEQYF. CDR3 nucleotide sequence: TGTGCCAGCAGTGACAGAGGACAGGGGGCATACGAGCAGTACTTC.

The V and J genes are TRBV6-1 and TRBJ1-2, with a tentative D call TRBD1 (6 bases). Germline values: CDR1 MNHNS, CDR2 SASEGT. The length of the CDR3 is 12 residues. The ends were cut back, 5 bases at V and 7 bases at J, with 11 bases in the middle. Here the CDR3 DNA reads TGTGCCAGCAGTAACAGGGCCTCTGGCTACACCTTC. Translating gives CASSNRASGYTF.

V and J are TRBV10-3 and TRBJ1-3, with TRBD1 identical over 7 bases. The V gene's germline CDR1 is ENHRY and CDR2 SYGVKD. Unmatched junction bases numbered 4, after V lost 4 bases and J lost 4 bases. This CDR3 contains 14 residues. The CDR3 loop is CAISGQGDGNTIYF. CDR3 sequence (DNA): TGTGCCATCAGTGGACAGGGCGACGGAAACACCATATATTTT.

A single count supports this clone. V usage is TRBV5-5 and J usage is TRBJ2-1; 9 bases line up with TRBD1. CDR1 is SGHKS, CDR2 YYEKEE, per germline (reference sequence). The CDR3 has 16 amino acids. V gave up 0 bases and J gave up 7 bases; unmatched junction bases: 8. The DNA of the CDR3 is TGTGCCAGCAGCTTGGCTGGTGACAGGGGGTATAATGAGCAGTTCTTC. Translated: CASSLAGDRGYNEQFF. The full variable domain, in which reference TRBV5-5 and TRBJ2-1 provide the parts outside the CDR3, is DAGVTQSPTHLIKTRGQQVTLRCSPISGHKSVSWYQQVLGQGPQFIFQYYEKEERGRGNFPDRFSARQFPNYSSELNVNALLLGDSALYLCASSLAGDRGYNEQFFGPGTRLTVL.

This rearrangement joins TRBV12-2 to TRBJ1-2; the table's D call, TRBD1, has no DNA check behind it. TRBV12-2 is given as a pseudogene. The CDR3 is 14 amino acids. The CDR3 DNA reads TGTGCAAGTCGCCCAGGACAGGAATTGTATGGCTACACCTTC. Amino acids: CASRPGQELYGYTF.

This clone showed up just once. The CDR3 DNA follows: TGTGCCAGCGGAACCAACAGGTATTCAAGGGATGGCTACACCTTC. Translated, it gives CASGTNRYSRDGYTF. The rearrangement links TRBV27 to TRBJ1-2; D might be TRBD1 (5 bases). The germline V gene encodes CDR1 MNHEY and CDR2 SMNVEV (reference sequence). V lost 8 bases, J lost 6 bases, and 22 bases lay in between. The CDR3 covers 15 residues.

This chain connects TRBV7-8 to TRBJ1-5, with TRBD1 as a possible D gene (6 bases). The V end lost 1 base, the J end lost 1 base, and 11 bases lay between the germline ends. The CDR3 contains 16 residues. Germline-derived CDR1 and CDR2 are SGHVS and FQNEAQ. For the CDR3, the DNA is TGTGCCAGCAGCTTAGGAGGGGGGGTGAGCAATCAGCCCCAGCATTTT. This gives the protein CASSLGGGVSNQPQHF.

V and J are TRBV6-5 and TRBJ1-1; TRBD1 matches at 10 bases. The CDR3 extends over 15 amino acids. Germline V lookup: CDR1 MNHEY, CDR2 SVGAGI. V shed 5 bases and J 3 bases; nucleotides not matched to a gene: 6. The CDR3 reads CASSTATGGYTEAFF. For the CDR3, the DNA is TGTGCCAGCAGTACCGCGACAGGGGGCTACACTGAAGCTTTCTTT.

The chain recombines TRBV2 with TRBJ1-2; D is possibly TRBD1 (6 bases). This CDR3 has 13 amino acids. Germline assignment: CDR1 SNHLY and CDR2 FYNNEI. With 8 bases removed from V and 3 bases from J, the gap between germline ends came to 13 bases. The CDR3 sequence: CASQGQFDYGYTF. The CDR3 DNA reads TGTGCCAGCCAAGGACAGTTTGACTATGGCTACACCTTC.

The chain recombines TRBV28 with TRBJ2-5, with no clear D. The assigned J gene may be wrong: the sequence end matches TRBJ2-7 better. Looked up from germline, CDR1 is MDHEN and CDR2 is SYDVKM. This CDR3 contains 13 residues. The CDR3 region is CATFDRLTYEQYF. CDR3 DNA: TGTGCCACCTTCGACCGACTGACCTACGAGCAGTACTTC.

This chain connects TRBV5-5 to TRBJ1-5; possible D gene TRBD1, 5 bases. V lost 9 bases and J 6 bases, leaving 19 bases between the germline ends. CDR1 and CDR2 from the germline V gene are SGHKS and YYEKEE (reference sequence). The CDR3 consists of 14 residues. This CDR3 reads CANPTGTRGQPQHF. The CDR3 DNA follows: TGTGCCAACCCAACAGGTACCCGCGGTCAGCCCCAGCATTTT.

There are a few counts of this clone. This chain uses TRBV5-5 with TRBJ2-4, with D possibly matching TRBD2 (6 bases). The V end lost 1 base, the J end lost 6 bases, and 17 bases lay between the germline ends. The CDR3 extends over 16 amino acids. In germline, CDR1 is SGHKS, CDR2 YYEKEE (reference sequence). The CDR3 spells CASSLMRGSGRNIQYF. CDR3 bases: TGTGCCAGCAGCTTGATGCGGGGCTCGGGTAGAAACATTCAGTACTTC.

The chain recombines TRBV30 with TRBJ2-1; TRBD1 matches 9 bases. The CDR3 is made up of 14 amino acids. The trim removed 4 bases at V and 7 bases at J, leaving 8 bases unmatched. CDR1 is GTSNPN, CDR2 SVGIG, per germline (reference sequence). The CDR3 DNA reads TGTGCCTGGACCCTACAGGGGGCAACGAATGAGCAGTTCTTC. Translated: CAWTLQGATNEQFF.

V gene TRBV7-8 combines with J gene TRBJ2-2; a weak D match, TRBD1 (6 bases). CDR3 length: 18 amino acids. CDR1 and CDR2 (germline): SGHVS, FQNEAQ. Trimming removed 2 bases at V and 6 bases at J, with 22 bases between. The DNA for the CDR3 is TGTGCCAGCAGCTTAATTCCCCTGACCCTAGGGGGTTCCGGGGAGCTGTTTTTT. Encoded protein: CASSLIPLTLGGSGELFF.

This clone was picked up a small number of times. V is TRBV9 and J is TRBJ2-5, with TRBD2 matching 8 bases. This CDR3 has 14 amino acids. V dropped 3 bases and J dropped 2; count of bases not matched to a gene: 3. CDR1 and CDR2 (germline): SGDLS, YYNGEE. The CDR3 loop is CASSARGGQETQYF. The CDR3 DNA reads as TGTGCCAGCAGCGCCCGGGGGGGGCAAGAGACCCAGTACTTC.

This chain joins TRBV5-5 and TRBJ1-1; 7 nucleotides match TRBD1. The trim removed 0 bases at V and 5 bases at J, leaving 10 bases unmatched. The CDR3 is 16 amino acids. In germline, CDR1 is SGHKS, CDR2 YYEKEE (reference sequence). The DNA of the CDR3 is TGTGCCAGCAGCTTGGTTCAGGGGGTTTCGGGGACTGAAGCTTTCTTT. Translated: CASSLVQGVSGTEAFF. Combining the CDR3 with reference TRBV5-5 and TRBJ1-1 gives the whole variable domain DAGVTQSPTHLIKTRGQQVTLRCSPISGHKSVSWYQQVLGQGPQFIFQYYEKEERGRGNFPDRFSARQFPNYSSELNVNALLLGDSALYLCASSLVQGVSGTEAFFGQGTRLTVV.

The CDR3 nucleotides are TGCGCCAGCAGCCCCCCGGGGGCTGAAGCTTTCTTT. Translated: CASSPPGAEAFF. The chain combines TRBV5-1 with TRBJ1-1; D may be TRBD1 (5 bases). Trimming left V 4 bases short and J 6 bases short, with 10 bases between. The germline V gene encodes CDR1 SGHRS and CDR2 YFSETQ. This CDR3 spans 12 amino acids.

This clone was detected a few times. Written as DNA, the CDR3 is TGTGCCAGCAGCCGCGGGCAGGGGGCATACTATGGCTACACCTTC. It codes for CASSRGQGAYYGYTF. The chain links TRBV7-8 to TRBJ1-2; 8 bases map to TRBD1. There are 15 residues in the CDR3. Germline lookup yields CDR1 SGHVS and CDR2 FQNEAQ. After removal of 5 bases from V and 3 bases from J, the junction contained 8 bases not matched to a gene.

V usage is TRBV29-1 and J usage is TRBJ2-2, with 11 bases that match TRBD2. In germline, CDR1 is SQVTM, CDR2 ANQGSEA. V was clipped by 0 bases and J by 3 bases; unmatched bases: 3. The CDR3 covers 16 residues. The CDR3 nucleotides read TGCAGCGTTGAAGACCCGGGACTAGCGGACACCGGGGAGCTGTTTTTT. Amino acids: CSVEDPGLADTGELFF.

The table lists this clone with a few counts. The chain links TRBV5-6 to TRBJ1-6; 8 bases agree with TRBD1. This CDR3 spans 15 amino acids. The V gene end was trimmed by 3 bases and the J gene end by 5 bases; junction bases not matched to a gene: 4. The germline V gene encodes CDR1 SGHDT and CDR2 YYEEEE. Written as DNA, the CDR3 is TGTGCCAGCAGCTGGGGGGACAGGAATAATTCACCCCTCCACTTT. As protein: CASSWGDRNNSPLHF.

In this sample, this clone turned up once. The V and J genes are TRBV6-5 and TRBJ2-7; the match to TRBD2 covers 9 bases. CDR1 and CDR2 from the germline V gene are MNHEY and SVGAGI. The V and J ends lost 6 bases and 3 bases, in that order; junction bases with no gene match: 6. The CDR3 covers 14 residues. The CDR3 region is CASRTTSGDYEQYF. In DNA form, the CDR3 reads TGTGCCAGCAGGACGACTAGCGGAGACTACGAGCAGTACTTC.

The chain carries TRBV15 and TRBJ1-4, with D possibly TRBD1 on 6 matching bases. This CDR3 is built from 15 residues. V lost 5 bases to trimming and J lost 4 bases, with 14 bases between them. CDR1 and CDR2 from the germline V gene are LNHNV and YYDKDF (reference sequence). The CDR3 region has the DNA TGTGCCACCAGCGAACAGGGTCCCGTTAATGAAAAACTGTTTTTT. Its translation: CATSEQGPVNEKLFF.

J is TRBJ2-7 and V is TRBV6-5; D not certain. Trimming removed 4 bases from V and 9 bases from J, with 16 bases in between. CDR3 length: 13 residues. CDR1 is MNHEY, CDR2 SVGAGI, per germline. The CDR3 sequence is CASSSGLVYAQYF. As DNA, the CDR3 is TGTGCCAGCAGTTCAGGTCTCGTCTATGCGCAGTACTTC.

The rearrangement links TRBV11-2 to TRBJ1-6; TRBD1 might be the D (5 bases). V shed 5 bases and J shed 10 bases, with 18 bases lying between them. The CDR3 covers 15 residues. The germline V gene has CDR1 SGHAT and CDR2 FQNNGV. CDR3 in DNA: TGTGCCAGCAGCCCCGTCGGGGGGTTTGGGTCACCCCTCCACTTT. This translates into CASSPVGGFGSPLHF. Supplemented by reference TRBV11-2 and TRBJ1-6, the full variable domain reads EAGVAQSPRYKIIEKRQSVAFWCNPISGHATLYWYQQILGQGPKLLIQFQNNGVVDDSQLPKDRFSAERLKGVDSTLKIQPAKLEDSAVYLCASSPVGGFGSPLHFGNGTRLTVT.

The V gene is TRBV29-1, the J gene TRBJ1-1; D remains ambiguous. This CDR3 is 11 amino acids long. Germline CDR1 and CDR2: SQVTM and ANQGSEA. V lost 7 bases to trimming and J lost 7 bases, with 13 bases between them. CDR3 region: CSATWASEAFF. CDR3 sequence (DNA): TGCAGCGCTACCTGGGCAAGTGAAGCTTTCTTT.